This T cell receptor (beta chain) emerged from a study of blood T cells in healthy people across ages. A sample-barcoded 5' primer and a J-beta primer mix were used in a second PCR of about 7 to 11 cycles. The authors tagged each cDNA molecule using a template-switch adaptor with 12 random nucleotides. TCRdb re-called the 5' RACE reads through MiXCR, storing one row per CDR3 protein. This sample has some 1.5 million distinct CDR3 sequences, with approximately 30% found just once. Findings and caveats of the study: Compared with aged donors, long-lived donors showed fewer expanded clones, suggesting selection.

Turning to this clonotype: Its antigen is currently unknown.

Germline CDR1 is KGHDR and CDR2 is SFDVKD. V trimming: 6 bases; J trimming: 9 bases; junction bases outside the gene matches: 9. The CDR3 is made up of 14 amino acids. The donors, healthy Caucasians from Russia, were aged about 6 to 95. The chain is built from TRBV24-1 and TRBJ2-2; TRBD1 agrees at 7 bases. Input material: blood. This clonotype was obtained from a woman aged 30 to 39 in good health. CDR3 bases: TGTGCCACCAGTACCCACAGGGGATCGAGGGAGCTGTTTTTT. Residues: CATSTHRGSRELFF.